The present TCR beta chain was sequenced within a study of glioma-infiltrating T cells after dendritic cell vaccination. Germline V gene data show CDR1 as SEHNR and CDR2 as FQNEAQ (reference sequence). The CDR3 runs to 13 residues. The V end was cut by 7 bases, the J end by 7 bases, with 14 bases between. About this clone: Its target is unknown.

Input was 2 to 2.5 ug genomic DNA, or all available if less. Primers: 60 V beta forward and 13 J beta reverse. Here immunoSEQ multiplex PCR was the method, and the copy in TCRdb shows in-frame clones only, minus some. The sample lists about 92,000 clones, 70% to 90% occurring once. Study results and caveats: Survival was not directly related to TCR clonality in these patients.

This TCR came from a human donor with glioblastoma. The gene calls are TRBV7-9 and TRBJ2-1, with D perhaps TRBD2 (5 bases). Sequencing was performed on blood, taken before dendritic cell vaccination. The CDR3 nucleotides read TGTGCCAGCAAGATGGTAGCGAGAAATGAGCAGTTCTTC. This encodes CASKMVARNEQFF.